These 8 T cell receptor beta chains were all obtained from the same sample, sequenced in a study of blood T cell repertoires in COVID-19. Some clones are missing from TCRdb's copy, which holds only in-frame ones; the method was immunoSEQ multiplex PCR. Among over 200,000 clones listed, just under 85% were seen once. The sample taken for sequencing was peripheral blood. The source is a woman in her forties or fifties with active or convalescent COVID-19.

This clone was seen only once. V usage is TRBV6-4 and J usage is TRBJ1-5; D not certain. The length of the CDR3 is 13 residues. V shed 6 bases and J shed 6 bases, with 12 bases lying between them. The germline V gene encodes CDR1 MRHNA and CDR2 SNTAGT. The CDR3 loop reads CASSETPGQPQHF. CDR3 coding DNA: TGTGCCAGCAGCGAAACTCCCGGTCAGCCCCAGCATTTT.

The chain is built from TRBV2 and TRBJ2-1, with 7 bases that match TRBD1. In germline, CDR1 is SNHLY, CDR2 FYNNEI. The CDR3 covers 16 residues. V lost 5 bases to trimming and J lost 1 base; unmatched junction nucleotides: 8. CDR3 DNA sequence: TGTGCCAGCAGTTACCCCGGGACAGAGTCCTACAATGAGCAGTTCTTC. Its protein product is CASSYPGTESYNEQFF.

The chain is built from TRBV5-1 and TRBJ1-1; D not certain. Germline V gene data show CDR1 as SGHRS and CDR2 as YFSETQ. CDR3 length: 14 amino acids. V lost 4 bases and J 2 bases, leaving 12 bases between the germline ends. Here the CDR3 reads CASSPQTGNTEAFF. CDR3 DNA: TGCGCCAGCAGCCCTCAGACTGGAAACACTGAAGCTTTCTTT.

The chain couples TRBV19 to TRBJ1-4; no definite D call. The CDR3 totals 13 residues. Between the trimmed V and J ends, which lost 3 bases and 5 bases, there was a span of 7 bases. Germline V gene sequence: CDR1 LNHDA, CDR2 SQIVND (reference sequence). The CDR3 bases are TGTGCCAGTAGTATCATCGGGAATGAAAAACTGTTTTTT. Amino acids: CASSIIGNEKLFF. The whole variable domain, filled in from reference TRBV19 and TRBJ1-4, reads DGGITQSPKYLFRKEGQNVTLSCEQNLNHDAMYWYRQDPGQGLRLIYYSQIVNDFQKGDIAEGYSVSREKKESFPLTVTSAQKNPTAFYLCASSIIGNEKLFFGSGTQLSVL.

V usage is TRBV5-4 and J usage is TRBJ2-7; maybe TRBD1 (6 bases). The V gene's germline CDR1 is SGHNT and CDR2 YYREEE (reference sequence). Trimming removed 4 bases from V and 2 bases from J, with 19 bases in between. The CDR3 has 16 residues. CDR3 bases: TGTGCCAGCAGCCCTCTCCCAACTAGGGGGACCTACGAGCAGTACTTC. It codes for CASSPLPTRGTYEQYF. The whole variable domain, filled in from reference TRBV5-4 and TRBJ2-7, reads ETGVTQSPTHLIKTRGQQVTLRCSSQSGHNTVSWYQQALGQGPQFIFQYYREEENGRGNFPPRFSGLQFPNYSSELNVNALELDDSALYLCASSPLPTRGTYEQYFGPGTRLTVT.

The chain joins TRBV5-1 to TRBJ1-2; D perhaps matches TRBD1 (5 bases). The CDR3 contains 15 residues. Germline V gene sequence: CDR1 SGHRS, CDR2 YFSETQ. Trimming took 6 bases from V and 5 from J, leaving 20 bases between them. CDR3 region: CASTLGQGGVYGYTF. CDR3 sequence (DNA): TGCGCCAGCACCCTCGGGCAGGGAGGAGTATATGGCTACACCTTC.

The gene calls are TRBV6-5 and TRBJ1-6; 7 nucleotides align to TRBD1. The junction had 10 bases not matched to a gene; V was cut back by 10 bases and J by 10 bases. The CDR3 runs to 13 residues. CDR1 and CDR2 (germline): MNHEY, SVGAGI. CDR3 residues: CATRDRTGSPLHF. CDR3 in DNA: TGTGCCACTAGGGACAGAACGGGCTCACCCCTCCACTTT.

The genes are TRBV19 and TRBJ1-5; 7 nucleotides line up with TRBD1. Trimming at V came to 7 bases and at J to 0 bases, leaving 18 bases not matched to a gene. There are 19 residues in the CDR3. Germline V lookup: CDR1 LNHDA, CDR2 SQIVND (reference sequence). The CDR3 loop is CASIDILGGGTDSNQPQHF. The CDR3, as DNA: TGTGCCAGTATAGATATCCTCGGAGGGGGGACAGATAGCAATCAGCCCCAGCATTTT.